A selection of T cell receptor beta chains follows, all from one sample in a study of identical twins. TCRdb processed the 5' RACE reads anew with MiXCR; each CDR3 protein has one entry. The sample includes roughly 720,000 distinct CDR3 sequences, about 20% of them seen just once. These sequences were also reported in another study, on T cells expressing NK-cell markers.

Specimen: PBMCs. The receptors stem from a woman between 18 and 29 years old in good health. Each CDR3 is given with its conserved first and last residue. Fields, in order: J gene, V gene, clone size, D gene, CDR3 DNA, CDR3 protein. D genes are given only for firm matches. Size tells how often a clone was seen (once, few, many) or the class of an expanded clone, and some rows leave it out.

>TRBJ2-1|TRBV7-2|NA|NA
TGTGCCAGCAGCTTTTGGGGGAGTACAACTGATGAGCAGTTCTTC
CASSFWGSTTDEQFF
>TRBJ2-1|TRBV7-2|many|NA
TGTGCCAGCAGCTTAGGAGGGGGGGGCTACAATGAGCAGTTCTTC
CASSLGGGGYNEQFF
>TRBJ2-7|TRBV5-1|once|NA
TGCGCCAGCAGCTTTATCGGCGGAGCTGATAAGGAGCACGAGCAGTACTTC
CASSFIGGADKEHEQYF
>TRBJ2-3|TRBV6-2/TRBV6-3|many|NA
TGTGCCAGCAGTTACTCACTGGGAAATACGCAGTATTTT
CASSYSLGNTQYF
>TRBJ1-1|TRBV11-2|many|NA
TGTGCCAGCAGCTTGACGACCAGGGAGGCTTTCTTT
CASSLTTREAFF
>TRBJ2-7|TRBV20-1|few|NA
TGCAGTGCAGAGGGGGGCGCGGACGAGCAGTACTTC
CSAEGGADEQYF
>TRBJ2-2|TRBV5-1|NA|TRBD1
TGCGCCAGCAGCCCCCACGGGACAGAGAACACCGGGGAGCTGTTTTTT
CASSPHGTENTGELFF
>TRBJ2-2|TRBV10-3|NA|TRBD2
TGTGCCATCAGGACTAGCGGGAGCACCGGGGAGCTGTTTTTT
CAIRTSGSTGELFF
>TRBJ2-5|TRBV20-1|NA|NA
TGCAGTGCTAGATCTTATGGGGAGACCCAGTACTTC
CSARSYGETQYF
>TRBJ2-1|TRBV4-3|few|TRBD1
TGCGCCAGCAGCCAAGTGGACAGGCAGGGGAATGAGCAGTTCTTC
CASSQVDRQGNEQFF
>TRBJ2-7|TRBV18|NA|TRBD2
TGTGCCAGCTCACCCACGGCGGGGGGCTACTACGAGCAGTACTTC
CASSPTAGGYYEQYF
>TRBJ2-5|TRBV5-1|NA|NA
TGCGCCAGCAGCTCCAGCCCCGGGGAGACCCAGTACTTC
CASSSSPGETQYF
>TRBJ2-2|TRBV5-4|NA|NA
TGTGCCAGCAGCAATGGACCTGACAGGGAGCTGTTTTTT
CASSNGPDRELFF
>TRBJ2-6|TRBV6-2/TRBV6-3|few|TRBD2
TGTGCCAGCAGTTCCCCCAGACTAGCGGGAGGGCCTGGGGCCAACGTCCTGACTTTC
CASSSPRLAGGPGANVLTF
>TRBJ2-1|TRBV9|NA|NA
TGTGCCAGCAGCGTAGTTTCTGGGGGCCCCTCGGGCAATGAGCAGTTCTTC
CASSVVSGGPSGNEQFF
>TRBJ2-7|TRBV5-6|few|TRBD2
TGTGCCAGCAGCTCATGGCGGGGGGGAACCTACGAGCAGTACTTC
CASSSWRGGTYEQYF
>TRBJ2-1|TRBV14|NA|TRBD2
TGTGCCAGCAGCCAAGTGGGGAGCGGGAGGGCCTACAATGAGCAGTTCTTC
CASSQVGSGRAYNEQFF
>TRBJ2-3|TRBV15|NA|NA
TGTGCCACCAGCAGAGACCCGGGAACAGATACGCAGTATTTT
CATSRDPGTDTQYF
>TRBJ1-2|TRBV20-1|many|TRBD1
TGCAGTGCCACGGGACAGGAGTATGGCTACACCTTC
CSATGQEYGYTF
>TRBJ1-1|TRBV10-2|once|NA
TGCGCCAGCATCAACGGAGGGACTGAAGCTTTCTTT
CASINGGTEAFF
>TRBJ1-1|TRBV3-1|NA|NA
TGTGCCAGCAGCAATCGATTGGGGAACACTGAAGCTTTCTTT
CASSNRLGNTEAFF
>TRBJ2-1|TRBV11-2|few|NA
TGTGCCAGCGTTTGGGGAGGCGTGAATGAGCAGTTCTTC
CASVWGGVNEQFF
>TRBJ1-4|TRBV2|NA|NA
TGTGCCAGCAGGGCCAGGGAAAAACTGTTTTTT
CASRAREKLFF
>TRBJ1-1|TRBV9|NA|NA
TGTGCCAGCAGCGGGACGAACACTGAAGCTTTCTTT
CASSGTNTEAFF
>TRBJ2-5|TRBV20-1|few|NA
TGCAGTGGAGCCCTTCAGGGAGGCGGAGAGACCCAGTACTTC
CSGALQGGGETQYF
>TRBJ2-1|TRBV5-6|few|TRBD1
TGTGCCAGCAGCTGGACGGGACAGGGGAACAATGAGCAGTTCTTC
CASSWTGQGNNEQFF
>TRBJ1-2|TRBV7-9|NA|NA
TGTGCCAGCAGCTTAGTTGTGGGTATACAAGGCTACACCTTC
CASSLVVGIQGYTF
>TRBJ1-2|TRBV20-1|NA|TRBD1
TGCAGTGCCACGAGACAGGGGGCAGAGGGCTACACCTTC
CSATRQGAEGYTF
>TRBJ1-3|TRBV5-6|few|NA
TGTGCCAGCAGTCGACGATCTGGAAACACCATATATTTT
CASSRRSGNTIYF
>TRBJ2-7|TRBV18|few|TRBD2
TGTGCCAGCTCACCGTCCTCCTACGGACTAGGTAGCGAGCAGTACTTC
CASSPSSYGLGSEQYF
>TRBJ2-1|TRBV5-1|NA|NA
TGCGCCAGCAGCTTGGAGGTCGGGCAGAACTCCTACAATGAGCAGTTCTTC
CASSLEVGQNSYNEQFF
>TRBJ1-1|TRBV27|NA|NA
TGTGCCAGCAGTTTATCCCAGGGAAGCACTGAAGCTTTCTTT
CASSLSQGSTEAFF
>TRBJ2-2|TRBV12-3/TRBV12-4|NA|NA
TGTGCCAGCAGTTTAACCAGGAACACCGGGGAGCTGTTTTTT
CASSLTRNTGELFF
>TRBJ1-1|TRBV27|NA|TRBD1
TGTGCCAGCAGTTTCCCGGGACAGGGTGGGACTGAAGCTTTCTTT
CASSFPGQGGTEAFF
>TRBJ2-7|TRBV20-1|few|TRBD2
TGCAGTGCTACACCCCTAGCGGGAGAATTCGAGCAGTACTTC
CSATPLAGEFEQYF
>TRBJ2-5|TRBV24-1|many|TRBD1
TGTGCCACCAGTGATTCTCCTGGGACAGGACCGTACCAAGAGACCCAGTACTTC
CATSDSPGTGPYQETQYF
>TRBJ1-2|TRBV12-3/TRBV12-4|many|TRBD1
TGTGCCAGCACCGGACAGGGACTTGGCTACACCTTC
CASTGQGLGYTF